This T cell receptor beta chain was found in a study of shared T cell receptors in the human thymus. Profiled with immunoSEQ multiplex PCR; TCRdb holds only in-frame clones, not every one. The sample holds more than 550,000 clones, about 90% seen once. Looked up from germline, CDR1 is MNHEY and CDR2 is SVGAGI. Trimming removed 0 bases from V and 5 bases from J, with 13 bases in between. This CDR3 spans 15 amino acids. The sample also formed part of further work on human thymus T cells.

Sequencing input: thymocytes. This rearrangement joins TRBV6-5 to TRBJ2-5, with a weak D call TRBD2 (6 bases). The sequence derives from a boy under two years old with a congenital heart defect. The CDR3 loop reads CASSYSRAGRETQYF. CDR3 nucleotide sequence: TGTGCCAGCAGTTACTCGAGGGCGGGACGGGAGACCCAGTACTTC.